These 8 T cell receptor beta chains were all obtained from the same sample, sequenced in a study of response to subunit inactivated influenza vaccine. TCRdb reprocessed the RT-PCR reads via MiXCR and lists one record per CDR3 protein. Here the sample spans around 200,000 distinct CDR3 sequences, around 9% being singletons. The specimen comprised non-naive T cells sorted from PBMCs, sampled on the day of vaccination. The receptors were sampled from a man in his fifties or sixties who received an inactivated influenza vaccine.

V is TRBV18 and J is TRBJ2-1, with 10 nucleotides matching TRBD2. This CDR3 has 15 residues. Germline V gene lookup returns CDR1 KGHSH and CDR2 LQKENI. With V trimmed by 6 bases and J by 10 bases, 12 bases remained unmatched. CDR3 in amino acids: CASSPLAGAFGEQFF. In DNA, the CDR3 is TGTGCCAGCTCCCCCCTAGCGGGAGCTTTCGGGGAGCAGTTCTTC.

As regards this clonotype: One end of the junction varies from germline; a read error may be responsible. This sequence joins TRBV20-1 and TRBJ2-3; D is perhaps TRBD2 (6 bases). The germline CDR1 and CDR2 sequences are DFQATT and SNEGSKA (reference sequence). The length of the CDR3 is 12 residues. Here the CDR3 reads CSAREMRETQYF. DNA for the CDR3: TGCAGTGCGAGAGAGATGCGGGAAACGCAGTATTTT.

This clonotype was seen repeatedly, ten times or more. The chain couples TRBV7-8 to TRBJ1-6, with D possibly being TRBD1 (5 bases). The V end was cut by 5 bases, the J end by 9 bases, with 20 bases between. Germline assignment: CDR1 SGHVS and CDR2 FQNEAQ. The CDR3 has 16 amino acids. The CDR3 loop reads CASSPEGGTTGSPLHF. CDR3 bases: TGTGCCAGCAGCCCCGAGGGAGGGACCACGGGTTCACCCCTCCACTTT.

The J gene is TRBJ2-7, the V gene TRBV6-5; D not certain. The CDR3 is 14 residues long. Germline assignment: CDR1 MNHEY and CDR2 SVGAGI. Trimming removed 0 bases at V and 4 bases at J, with 10 bases between. CDR3 in DNA: TGTGCCAGCAGTTACTCGATGAGCAGTTACGAGCAGTACTTC. Translated: CASSYSMSSYEQYF.

On this clonotype: One end of the junction does not line up with germline, which may come from a read error. The V gene is TRBV7-2, the J gene TRBJ2-7; the D gene is possibly TRBD2 (5 bases). The CDR3 has 13 amino acids. Per the germline V gene, CDR1 is SGHTA and CDR2 is FQGNSA. CDR3 in DNA: TGTGCCAGCAGCCTAGCAGTCCCCTACGAGCAGTACTTC. Amino acids: CASSLAVPYEQYF. Combining the CDR3 with reference TRBV7-2 and TRBJ2-7 gives the whole variable domain GAGVSQSPSNKVTEKGKDVELRCDPISGHTALYWYRQSLGQGLEFLIYFQGNSAPDKSGLPSDRFSAERTGGSVSTLTIQRTQQEDSAVYLCASSLAVPYEQYFGPGTRLTVT.

The chain joins TRBV6-4 to TRBJ2-1; TRBD2 matches 9 bases. This CDR3 has 19 amino acids. Germline V gives CDR1 MRHNA, CDR2 SNTAGT. The V segment lost 5 bases and the J segment 0 bases; nucleotides outside the gene matches: 14. CDR3 residues: CASSRLAGGLRVSYNEQFF. Written as DNA, the CDR3 is TGTGCCAGCAGTCGACTTGCGGGAGGGCTGAGAGTCTCCTACAATGAGCAGTTCTTC.

J is TRBJ2-2 and V is TRBV27; D uncertain. Germline CDR1 MNHEY, CDR2 SMNVEV (reference sequence). The CDR3 sequence is 14 residues long. V lost 3 bases and J 5 bases, leaving 10 bases between the germline ends. The CDR3: CASSFPGYTGELFF. CDR3 sequence (DNA): TGTGCCAGCAGTTTTCCAGGCTATACCGGGGAGCTGTTTTTT.

V is TRBV7-2 and J is TRBJ2-3; TRBD1 matches 8 bases. The junction had 8 bases not matched to a gene; V was cut back by 1 base and J by 8 bases. This CDR3 spans 15 amino acids. Per germline, CDR1 SGHTA and CDR2 FQGNSA. The CDR3 nucleotides read TGTGCCAGCAGCTTAGGGCAGGGGGCAGCCGGTACGCAGTATTTT. Its protein is CASSLGQGAAGTQYF.